This record concerns one T cell receptor beta chain sequence. Its target is unknown. A J-beta primer mix and a sample-barcoded 5' primer were used in a second PCR of about 6 to 12 cycles. Per sample, CDR3-containing paired-end reads numbered at least 2.5 million. TCRdb used MiXCR to reprocess the 5' RACE reads, holding one entry per CDR3 protein. Seen here are some 1,800,000 distinct CDR3 sequences, approximately 39% observed once, and the top ten hold roughly 23%. These data belong to a study of blood T cells in healthy people across ages. Notes on the study in general: Naive T cell percentage and TCR beta diversity correlated strongly. Donor CMV status was unknown, possibly confounding expanded clonotype changes.

Trimming took 2 bases from V and 4 from J; bases not matched to a gene: 6. Germline V gives CDR1 SGHTA, CDR2 FQGNSA. The CDR3 contains 15 residues. Sequencing was done on a sample of blood. This receptor was taken from a human donor in good health. The rearrangement links TRBV7-2 to TRBJ2-5; TRBD2 matches at 8 bases. The CDR3 is CASSLSGLEVETQYF. For the CDR3, the DNA is TGTGCCAGCAGCTTATCGGGACTAGAGGTAGAGACCCAGTACTTC. Full variable domain (remainder filled in from reference TRBV7-2 and TRBJ2-5): GAGVSQSPSNKVTEKGKDVELRCDPISGHTALYWYRQSLGQGLEFLIYFQGNSAPDKSGLPSDRFSAERTGGSVSTLTIQRTQQEDSAVYLCASSLSGLEVETQYFGPGTRLLVL.